These 29 T cell receptor beta chains share one sample of origin, sequenced in a study of CD8 T cells in Susac syndrome (dated by TCRdb to the late 2010s). Library prep was done by the immunoSEQ multiplex PCR assay. RNA was extracted using the RNeasy kit, and roughly 0.45 to 1 microgram was reverse transcribed with random hexamers. TCRdb passed the public sequencing reads through fastp at Q25 and MiXCR, retaining productive beta sequences. Rows are unified per CDR3 protein, each entry keeping the most common DNA and genes. The sample table lists 200,000 or so distinct CDR3 sequences, 95% of them with a count of one. Around 0.096% of the sample is held by the ten biggest clonotypes. Sequencing used CD4+ T cells from PBMCs. These receptor sequences come from a human donor with Susac syndrome.

This chain links TRBV20-1 with TRBJ1-5; no clear D gene. The CDR3 is 13 residues long. V dropped 3 bases and J dropped 5 bases, with 11 bases sitting between them. CDR1 is DFQATT, CDR2 SNEGSKA, per germline (reference sequence). The chain's CDR3 is CSARDSSDQPQHF. CDR3 bases: TGCAGTGCTAGGGACTCCTCCGATCAGCCCCAGCATTTT.

The chain has TRBV15 and TRBJ1-5; TRBD1 might be the D (5 bases). V dropped 4 bases and J dropped 4 bases, with 11 bases sitting between them. CDR3 size: 14 residues. The germline V gene has CDR1 LNHNV and CDR2 YYDKDF (reference sequence). CDR3: CATSMVGVNQPQHF. CDR3 DNA sequence: TGTGCCACCAGCATGGTAGGGGTTAATCAGCCCCAGCATTTT.

The chain joins TRBV2 to TRBJ2-1; possible D gene TRBD2, 5 bases. V dropped 7 bases and J dropped 0 bases, with 16 bases sitting between them. Germline V gives CDR1 SNHLY, CDR2 FYNNEI. The CDR3 totals 16 residues. The CDR3 sequence: CASTVLLVRSYNEQFF. In DNA, the CDR3 is TGTGCCAGCACTGTACTACTAGTCCGCTCCTACAATGAGCAGTTCTTC.

The CDR3, as DNA: TGCAGTACTCTAACACAGGGTGAACATGGAAACACCATATATTTT. This sequence encodes CSTLTQGEHGNTIYF. The J gene is TRBJ1-3, the V gene TRBV20-1; a weak D match, TRBD1 (6 bases). Germline CDR1 is DFQATT and CDR2 is SNEGSKA (reference sequence). This CDR3 region has 15 residues. Trimming removed 8 bases at V and 3 bases at J, with 20 bases between.

V usage is TRBV11-1 and J usage is TRBJ2-3; 9 bases map to TRBD1. The CDR3 loop spans 14 amino acids. J gave up 4 bases and V 3 bases, and 2 bases lay outside the gene matches. Germline-derived CDR1 and CDR2 are SGHAT and FQDESV (reference sequence). This chain's CDR3 is CASSFGDRADTQYF. CDR3 nucleotides: TGTGCCAGCAGCTTCGGGGACAGGGCAGATACGCAGTATTTT. The whole variable domain, filled in from reference TRBV11-1 and TRBJ2-3, reads EAEVAQSPRYKITEKSQAVAFWCDPISGHATLYWYRQILGQGPELLVQFQDESVVDDSQLPKDRFSAERLKGVDSTLKIQPAELGDSAMYLCASSFGDRADTQYFGPGTRLTVL.

The rearrangement links TRBV29-1 to TRBJ1-2; 8 nucleotides match TRBD1. The junction had 1 base not matched to a gene; V was cut back by 4 bases and J by 0 bases. The germline V gene encodes CDR1 SQVTM and CDR2 ANQGSEA. The CDR3 contains 13 residues. Here the CDR3 DNA reads TGCAGCGTTGTACAGGGGGCTAACTATGGCTACACCTTC. Amino acids: CSVVQGANYGYTF. Using reference TRBV29-1 and TRBJ1-2 for the parts outside the CDR3, the full variable domain is SAVISQKPSRDICQRGTSLTIQCQVDSQVTMMFWYRQQPGQSLTLIATANQGSEATYESGFVIDKFPISRPNLTFSTLTVSNMSPEDSSIYLCSVVQGANYGYTFGSGTRLTVV.

The rearrangement links TRBV30 to TRBJ2-5, with D perhaps matching TRBD1 or TRBD2 (6 bases each). The CDR3 runs to 15 residues. Germline V gene data show CDR1 as GTSNPN and CDR2 as SVGIG (reference sequence). V was cut by 5 bases and J by 5 bases, with 21 bases left in between. CDR3 amino acids: CAWGISGGHGETQYF. Written as DNA, the CDR3 is TGTGCCTGGGGTATTTCCGGGGGACACGGGGAGACCCAGTACTTC.

CDR3 bases: TGTGCCAGCAGTTTAGCGGGGGGGCATAGTACGCAGTATTTT. Its protein is CASSLAGGHSTQYF. The V gene is TRBV12-3 or TRBV12-4, the J gene TRBJ2-3; tentatively, D is TRBD2 (7 bases). The CDR3 runs to 14 residues. The V and J ends lost 0 bases and 8 bases respectively, with 12 bases between them.

The chain employs TRBV30 and TRBJ2-2; no clear D. CDR3 length equals 14 residues. Trimming cost V 3 bases and J 1 base, with 9 bases left between them. Germline CDR1 and CDR2: GTSNPN and SVGIG (reference sequence). Here the CDR3 reads CAWRPHGNTGELFF. CDR3 sequence (DNA): TGTGCCTGGAGACCTCACGGGAACACCGGGGAGCTGTTTTTT.

The chain recombines TRBV4-1 with TRBJ1-4; unclear D gene. The CDR3 covers 12 residues. The ends were cut back, 2 bases at V and 14 bases at J, with 12 bases in the middle. Germline V gene lookup returns CDR1 MGHRA and CDR2 YSYEKL. DNA for the CDR3: TGCGCCAGCAGCCAAATAGGCAAAGGTCTGTTTTTT. Translated: CASSQIGKGLFF.

The CDR3 here is CASSRAPSNQPQHF. CDR3 DNA sequence: TGCGCCAGCAGCCGAGCGCCTTCCAATCAGCCCCAGCATTTT. V usage is TRBV4-1 and J usage is TRBJ1-5; no reliable D call. Looked up from germline, CDR1 is MGHRA and CDR2 is YSYEKL. Between the trimmed V and J ends, which lost 4 bases and 3 bases, there was a span of 10 bases. The CDR3 covers 14 residues.

The chain carries TRBV12-5 and TRBJ1-2, with D possibly TRBD1 on 5 matching bases. The CDR3 has 15 residues. Trimming shortened V by 5 bases and J by 3 bases, and 16 bases separated the two germline ends. Germline V gene data show CDR1 as LGHNT and CDR2 as FRNRAP. For the CDR3, the DNA is TGTGCTAGTGGTACCCCCCGGGACGTGTACTATGGCTACACCTTC. Protein product: CASGTPRDVYYGYTF.

V is TRBV7-2 and J is TRBJ2-1; TRBD2 agrees at 10 bases. Germline values: CDR1 SGHTA, CDR2 FQGNSA. The CDR3 spans 15 residues. V trimming: 2 bases; J trimming: 5 bases; junction bases outside the gene matches: 3. CDR3 in amino acids: CASSLRTSGNNEQFF. In DNA, the CDR3 is TGTGCCAGCAGCTTACGGACTAGCGGTAACAATGAGCAGTTCTTC.

The rearrangement links TRBV5-1 to TRBJ2-5; D is ambiguous. Trimming shortened V by 4 bases and J by 5 bases, and 9 bases separated the two germline ends. CDR3 size: 12 residues. Per germline, CDR1 SGHRS and CDR2 YFSETQ. DNA for the CDR3: TGCGCCAGCAGCCCCTTTGGTGAGACCCAGTACTTC. Amino acid sequence: CASSPFGETQYF.

The chain carries TRBV30 and TRBJ1-1; maybe TRBD1 (6 bases). The V end lost 4 bases, the J end lost 7 bases, and 10 bases lay between the germline ends. The length of the CDR3 is 11 residues. Germline V gene sequence: CDR1 GTSNPN, CDR2 SVGIG (reference sequence). CDR3 bases: TGTGCCTGGAAGGGGGGCAGTGAAGCTTTCTTT. Encoded protein: CAWKGGSEAFF.

This clonotype showed up just a few times. The chain uses TRBV4-2 and TRBJ2-7; no definite D call. This CDR3 comprises 14 residues. CDR1 is LGHNA, CDR2 YNFKEQ, per germline. V shed 0 bases and J shed 3 bases, with 9 bases lying between them. CDR3 in amino acids: CASSQDTASYEQYF. In DNA, the CDR3 is TGTGCCAGCAGCCAAGATACAGCCAGCTACGAGCAGTACTTC.

V usage is TRBV4-1 and J usage is TRBJ2-2, with D possibly matching TRBD1 (5 bases). V gave up 1 base and J gave up 4 bases, with 22 bases separating them. Germline V gene sequence: CDR1 MGHRA, CDR2 YSYEKL. The CDR3 runs 19 residues. CDR3 residues: CASSQGTLRAPTGTGELFF. For the CDR3, the DNA is TGCGCCAGCAGCCAAGGCACTCTTAGGGCCCCAACAGGCACCGGGGAGCTGTTTTTT.

The chain joins TRBV9 to TRBJ1-6; D might be TRBD1 (5 bases). The CDR3 extends over 14 amino acids. The V gene lost 2 bases and the J gene lost 6 bases, with 9 bases spanning the gap. Germline V gives CDR1 SGDLS, CDR2 YYNGEE. The CDR3, as DNA: TGTGCCAGCAGCGTCGGGGGTATTAATTCACCCCTCCACTTT. Its translation: CASSVGGINSPLHF.

This chain connects TRBV4-1 to TRBJ2-2; D uncertain. This CDR3 has 17 amino acids. Germline V CDR1 and CDR2: MGHRA, YSYEKL. Trimming left V 5 bases short and J 0 bases short, with 16 bases between. CDR3 sequence: CASSSPSDISNTGELFF. CDR3 DNA: TGCGCCAGCAGCTCACCCTCCGACATTTCGAACACCGGGGAGCTGTTTTTT.

The chain joins TRBV7-9 to TRBJ2-1, with unresolved D. Germline V gene lookup returns CDR1 SEHNR and CDR2 FQNEAQ (reference sequence). The CDR3 spans 11 residues. V dropped 3 bases and J dropped 6 bases, with 3 bases sitting between them. The DNA for the CDR3 is TGTGCCAGCAGCTTCGGCAATGAGCAGTTCTTC. Amino acids: CASSFGNEQFF.

The genes are TRBV7-9 and TRBJ2-5; D is perhaps TRBD1 (6 bases). CDR1 SEHNR and CDR2 FQNEAQ come from the germline V gene (reference sequence). V was shortened by 5 bases and J by 0 bases, with 10 bases between the two germline ends. This CDR3 has 14 residues. CDR3: CASSGDTYQETQYF. The CDR3 region has the DNA TGTGCCAGCAGCGGGGACACCTACCAAGAGACCCAGTACTTC.

The rearrangement uses TRBV14 and TRBJ2-3; D gene unclear. The length of the CDR3 is 13 residues. With 0 bases removed from V and 6 bases from J, the gap between germline ends came to 7 bases. Germline-derived CDR1 and CDR2 are SGHDN and FVKESK. CDR3 in DNA: TGTGCCAGCAGCCAAGATCTCAGGGATACGCAGTATTTT. Protein product: CASSQDLRDTQYF.

The chain has TRBV20-1 and TRBJ2-5; TRBD1 or TRBD2 may be the D gene (5 bases each). CDR1 is DFQATT, CDR2 SNEGSKA, per germline (reference sequence). Trimming shortened V by 6 bases and J by 3 bases, and 20 bases separated the two germline ends. This CDR3 is built from 15 residues. The CDR3 sequence: CSATITGTAKETQYF. DNA for the CDR3: TGCAGTGCCACGATTACGGGGACCGCAAAAGAGACCCAGTACTTC.

This clonotype was picked up one time. V gene TRBV4-2 combines with J gene TRBJ2-1, with 13 positions matching TRBD2. Germline V gives CDR1 LGHNA, CDR2 YNFKEQ. With V trimmed by 2 bases and J by 8 bases, 9 bases remained unmatched. The CDR3 runs to 17 residues. The CDR3 nucleotides read TGTGCCAGCAGCCAACGGCTCGGGACTAGCGGGGCCCATGAGCAGTTCTTC. Translated: CASSQRLGTSGAHEQFF.

The V gene is TRBV20-1, the J gene TRBJ1-5; D is uncertain. V lost 6 bases and J 5 bases, leaving 20 bases between the germline ends. Per the germline V gene, CDR1 is DFQATT and CDR2 is SNEGSKA (reference sequence). CDR3 size: 15 residues. In nucleotides, the CDR3 is TGCAGTGCCTCCTCTGTTTCCGGTGGTGATCAGCCCCAGCATTTT. This encodes CSASSVSGGDQPQHF.

The gene calls are TRBV9 and TRBJ1-1; no clear D gene. Germline V CDR1 and CDR2: SGDLS, YYNGEE. Trimming pared 0 bases from V and 0 bases from J, leaving 6 bases between. This CDR3 spans 14 amino acids. The CDR3 region is CASSVGQMNTEAFF. The DNA of the CDR3 is TGTGCCAGCAGCGTAGGGCAGATGAACACTGAAGCTTTCTTT.

This chain joins TRBV12-3 or TRBV12-4 and TRBJ2-7; D is perhaps TRBD2 (6 bases). V lost 0 bases and J lost 3, with 18 bases in between. The CDR3 loop spans 17 amino acids. CDR3 nucleotide sequence: TGTGCCAGCAGTTTAGCCCCCGGGACTCAATACCGCTACGAGCAGTACTTC. It is translated as CASSLAPGTQYRYEQYF.

V gene TRBV5-1 combines with J gene TRBJ2-5; D may correspond to TRBD1 or TRBD2 (6 bases each). This CDR3 contains 14 residues. Looked up from germline, CDR1 is SGHRS and CDR2 is YFSETQ. Trimming pared 2 bases from V and 1 base from J, leaving 9 bases between. The CDR3 is CASSLSGAQETQYF. Written as DNA, the CDR3 is TGCGCCAGCAGCTTATCGGGGGCCCAAGAGACCCAGTACTTC.

The rearrangement joins TRBV30 to TRBJ1-5, with D possibly TRBD1 on 6 matching bases. Germline CDR1 and CDR2: GTSNPN and SVGIG (reference sequence). There are 15 residues in the CDR3. V dropped 2 bases and J dropped 1 base, with 12 bases sitting between them. The CDR3 nucleotides are TGTGCCTGGAGTAACGGAGGGGGAAGCAATCAGCCCCAGCATTTT. It yields the protein CAWSNGGGSNQPQHF.